A single sample is the source of the 16 T cell receptor beta chains below, sequenced in a study of OX40 agonist ivuxolimab in advanced cancers. Measured with immunoSEQ multiplex PCR; TCRdb has only the in-frame clones, and not every one. The sample carries about 29,000 clones, around nine tenths recorded once. Sequences were derived from CD4+ or CD8+ T cells sorted from blood, sampled in a trial of the OX40 agonist ivuxolimab. The receptors shown here come from an adult with an advanced solid tumor such as melanoma, head and neck, liver or kidney cancer.

The chain employs TRBV16 and TRBJ2-7, with 7 bases matching TRBD1. The CDR3 covers 15 residues. Germline lookup yields CDR1 KGHSY and CDR2 FQNENV. Unmatched junction bases numbered 9, after V lost 5 bases and J lost 2 bases. CDR3 DNA sequence: TGTGCCAGCAGCAAGGTGGCCGGGACAGCCTACGAGCAGTACTTC. Protein: CASSKVAGTAYEQYF.

The chain joins TRBV7-9 to TRBJ2-5; 9 nucleotides agree with TRBD2. CDR3 length: 13 residues. Germline CDR1 is SEHNR and CDR2 is FQNEAQ (reference sequence). Trimming removed 5 bases from V and 5 bases from J; junction bases left unmatched: 3. In DNA, the CDR3 is TGTGCCAGCAGCGACGGACTAGCGGAGACCCAGTACTTC. This sequence encodes CASSDGLAETQYF.

The chain uses TRBV7-9 and TRBJ2-5, with TRBD1 as a possible D gene (6 bases). The germline gives CDR1 SEHNR, CDR2 FQNEAQ (reference sequence). V was cut by 5 bases and J by 5 bases, with 12 bases left in between. The length of the CDR3 is 13 residues. Here the CDR3 DNA reads TGTGCCAGCAGCCCAAAGCAGGGGGAGACCCAGTACTTC. Translation gives CASSPKQGETQYF.

By share of the sample, this clone is medium-sized. The chain links TRBV6-4 to TRBJ2-3; 9 bases map to TRBD2. V was pared by 5 bases and J by 1 base, with 7 bases of the junction left unmatched. The CDR3 contains 16 residues. CDR1 and CDR2 (germline): MRHNA, SNTAGT. The CDR3 sequence: CASSSAGGLGTDTQYF. DNA of the CDR3: TGTGCCAGCAGTTCTGCGGGGGGGCTCGGCACAGATACGCAGTATTTT.

The chain links TRBV5-1 to TRBJ2-1, with D uncertain. Trimming left V 2 bases short and J 5 bases short, with 8 bases between. Germline V gene lookup returns CDR1 SGHRS and CDR2 YFSETQ. This CDR3 region has 13 residues. In DNA form, the CDR3 reads TGCGCCAGCAGCTTCCCTCCGAACAATGAGCAGTTCTTC. It yields the protein CASSFPPNNEQFF.

In this sample, this clone turned up once. The genes are TRBV7-9 and TRBJ2-1; TRBD1 might be the D (5 bases). This CDR3 is built from 11 residues. The V end was cut by 2 bases, the J end by 15 bases, with 11 bases between. The germline CDR1 and CDR2 sequences are SEHNR and FQNEAQ (reference sequence). The CDR3 DNA reads as TGTGCCAGCAGCTTACCCCCAGGGCCGTTCTTC. Translated, it gives CASSLPPGPFF.

The chain combines TRBV7-2 with TRBJ2-7; the match to TRBD1 covers 10 bases. This CDR3 comprises 15 residues. V lost 4 bases, J lost 2 bases, and 5 bases stayed unmatched. The germline CDR1 and CDR2 sequences are SGHTA and FQGNSA. CDR3 sequence reads: CASSSPGQGTYEQYF. The CDR3 region has the DNA TGTGCCAGCAGCTCACCGGGACAGGGGACCTACGAGCAGTACTTC. The full variable domain, rest sourced from reference TRBV7-2 and TRBJ2-7, is GAGVSQSPSNKVTEKGKDVELRCDPISGHTALYWYRQSLGQGLEFLIYFQGNSAPDKSGLPSDRFSAERTGGSVSTLTIQRTQQEDSAVYLCASSSPGQGTYEQYFGPGTRLTVT.

The genes are TRBV27 and TRBJ2-1, with TRBD2 matching over 8 bases. V lost 8 bases and J lost 8; bases outside the gene matches: 11. Germline V gene data show CDR1 as MNHEY and CDR2 as SMNVEV (reference sequence). The CDR3 sequence is 14 residues long. The CDR3 DNA reads TGTGCCAGCGGTCCGGGGGGGCAGTGGTATGAGCAGTTCTTC. Residues: CASGPGGQWYEQFF.

This clone rates as medium-sized (0.01 to 0.1%). V gene TRBV5-1 combines with J gene TRBJ2-7; 9 bases are shared with TRBD1. The junction had 11 bases not matched to a gene; V was cut back by 1 base and J by 3 bases. In germline, CDR1 is SGHRS, CDR2 YFSETQ. This CDR3 has 17 residues. CDR3 in amino acids: CASSLQSWDRVNYEQYF. The DNA of the CDR3 is TGCGCCAGCAGCTTGCAATCGTGGGACAGGGTCAACTACGAGCAGTACTTC.

J is TRBJ2-7 and V is TRBV9; D might be TRBD2 (6 bases). The germline V gene has CDR1 SGDLS and CDR2 YYNGEE. Trimming removed 0 bases at V and 0 bases at J, with 10 bases between. The length of the CDR3 is 15 residues. CDR3 nucleotide sequence: TGTGCCAGCAGCGTAGATGGGACTTCCTCCTACGAGCAGTACTTC. Translating gives CASSVDGTSSYEQYF.

This chain links TRBV27 with TRBJ2-7; D is unclear. Germline V gene sequence: CDR1 MNHEY, CDR2 SMNVEV (reference sequence). The V gene lost 3 bases and the J gene lost 3 bases, with 9 bases spanning the gap. CDR3 length: 13 residues. CDR3 region: CASSLNSNYEQYF. In nucleotides, the CDR3 is TGTGCCAGCAGTTTGAACAGTAACTACGAGCAGTACTTC.

CDR3 region: CASSSPGQGTYEQYF. The CDR3 DNA reads TGTGCCAGCAGCTCACCGGGACAGGGGACCTACGAGCAGTACTTC. V usage is TRBV11-2 and J usage is TRBJ2-7; 10 nucleotides agree with TRBD1. CDR3 length equals 15 residues. V was pared by 4 bases and J by 2 bases, with 5 bases of the junction left unmatched. Germline CDR1 and CDR2: SGHAT and FQNNGV.

In nucleotides, the CDR3 is TGTGCCAGCAGCCAGGGACAGCCATATAATTCACCCCTCCACTTT. It codes for CASSQGQPYNSPLHF. The chain carries TRBV11-2 and TRBJ1-6; TRBD1 matches at 7 bases. Germline CDR1 is SGHAT and CDR2 is FQNNGV. Unmatched junction bases numbered 5, after V lost 5 bases and J lost 4 bases. This CDR3 comprises 15 residues.

This chain uses TRBV10-3 with TRBJ1-1; D remains unclear. Germline values: CDR1 ENHRY, CDR2 SYGVKD. Trimming took off 0 bases at V and 0 bases at J, with 11 bases between the two ends. The CDR3 loop spans 16 amino acids. The CDR3 nucleotides are TGTGCCATCAGTGAGTCTATCAGTGTTATGAACACTGAAGCTTTCTTT. It codes for CAISESISVMNTEAFF.

The chain recombines TRBV6-4 with TRBJ1-3, with 8 bases that match TRBD1. From germline, CDR1 is MRHNA and CDR2 SNTAGT. Trimming removed 6 bases from V and 4 bases from J; junction bases left unmatched: 5. There are 14 residues in the CDR3. CDR3 residues: CASSPTGDGNTIYF. The CDR3 DNA reads TGTGCCAGCAGCCCGACAGGGGACGGAAACACCATATATTTT.

The V gene is TRBV7-9, the J gene TRBJ2-7; D ambiguous. The V end lost 2 bases, the J end lost 4 bases, and 9 bases lay between the germline ends. CDR3 length equals 13 residues. CDR1 and CDR2 (germline): SEHNR, FQNEAQ (reference sequence). The DNA for the CDR3 is TGTGCCAGCAGCTTAACCACCGGGTACGAGCAGTACTTC. Its protein product is CASSLTTGYEQYF.